The subject of this entry is one TCR beta chain. As yet, its antigen is unknown. This record belongs to a study of STAT3 mutations in large granular lymphocyte leukemia. Overall study context: Roughly half the longitudinally sequenced T-LGLL patients had canonical STAT3 mutations.

Using immunoSEQ multiplex PCR, the repertoire was profiled, and TCRdb retains in-frame clones only, with some absent. The sample contains approximately 27,000 clones, 70% to 80% of which appear only once. Notes on the study in general: At least one immunodominant TCR beta clonotype appeared in every T-cell large granular lymphocyte leukemia patient.

The origin of this receptor is a woman aged 50 to 65 with T-cell large granular lymphocyte leukemia. Some clones in this sample may be carry-over from other donors' samples. The sample taken for sequencing was peripheral blood mononuclear cells.

In DNA, the CDR3 is TGTGCCAGCAGCCTCGGGGGGGTATCGGGAGCAGAGACCCAGTACTTC. Translated, it gives CASSLGGVSGAETQYF. V usage is TRBV7-6 and J usage is TRBJ2-5; 8 bases align to TRBD2. Germline CDR1 is SGHVS and CDR2 is FNYEAQ. This CDR3 spans 16 amino acids. With 5 bases clipped from V and 4 bases from J, the junction kept 12 bases outside the gene matches.